These 24 T cell receptor beta chains were all obtained from the same sample, sequenced in a study of beta chain features in type 1 diabetes. The investigators reverse transcribed all of the isolated RNA, so they sequenced expressed TCRB transcripts. Sequenced by immunoSEQ multiplex PCR; TCRdb stores in-frame clones only, minus some. Among some 100,000 clones listed, about 40% were seen once. Sample: stem cell memory CD4+ T cells from blood. The origin of the receptors is a woman younger than 30 in good health.

The chain joins TRBV11-3 to TRBJ2-1, with TRBD1 matching 7 bases. CDR3 length equals 17 residues. CDR1 and CDR2 (germline): SGHNT, YENEEA. Trimming at V came to 4 bases and at J to 0 bases, leaving 9 bases not matched to a gene. The CDR3: CASSSHTGVSSYNEQFF. As DNA, the CDR3 is TGTGCCAGCAGCTCCCACACAGGGGTTAGCTCCTACAATGAGCAGTTCTTC.

The CDR3 sequence: CASSPSGAAGASYNEQFF. The CDR3 region has the DNA TGTGCCAGCTCACCATCGGGTGCGGCGGGGGCTTCCTACAATGAGCAGTTCTTC. The chain couples TRBV18 to TRBJ2-1; possible D gene TRBD2, 7 bases. Germline CDR1 reads KGHSH; CDR2 reads LQKENI. V lost 2 bases and J 1 base, leaving 18 bases between the germline ends. The CDR3 covers 18 residues. The full variable domain, in which reference TRBV18 and TRBJ2-1 provide the parts outside the CDR3, is NAGVMQNPRHLVRRRGQEARLRCSPMKGHSHVYWYRQLPEEGLKFMVYLQKENIIDESGMPKERFSAEFPKEGPSILRIQQVVRGDSAAYFCASSPSGAAGASYNEQFFGPGTRLTVL.

V is TRBV25-1 and J is TRBJ2-3; D possibly corresponds to TRBD1 (6 bases). V was cut by 4 bases and J by 1 base, with 9 bases left in between. The germline V gene encodes CDR1 MGHDK and CDR2 SYGVNS. The CDR3 is made up of 14 amino acids. The CDR3, as DNA: TGTGCCAGCAGTGGCCACAGGGGCACAGATACGCAGTATTTT. Protein sequence: CASSGHRGTDTQYF. Together with reference TRBV25-1 and TRBJ2-3, the CDR3 gives the full variable domain: EADIYQTPRYLVIGTGKKITLECSQTMGHDKMYWYQQDPGMELHLIHYSYGVNSTEKGDLSSESTVSRIRTEHFPLTLESARPSHTSQYLCASSGHRGTDTQYFGPGTRLTVL.

The chain recombines TRBV5-1 with TRBJ2-2; D may be TRBD1 (6 bases). CDR1 is SGHRS and CDR2 is YFSETQ in the germline V gene. The CDR3 length is 16 residues. With 1 base removed from V and 4 bases from J, the gap between germline ends came to 14 bases. This CDR3 reads CASSLSGVRGTGELFF. CDR3 nucleotide sequence: TGCGCCAGCAGCTTGTCAGGGGTTAGGGGCACCGGGGAGCTGTTTTTT.

The chain joins TRBV4-3 to TRBJ2-7; D remains ambiguous. V was cut by 0 bases and J by 2 bases, with 11 bases left in between. Germline assignment: CDR1 LGHNA and CDR2 YSLEER. This CDR3 is built from 15 residues. The CDR3 region is CASSQDPGFTYEQYF. The CDR3 DNA reads TGCGCCAGCAGCCAAGATCCAGGTTTTACCTACGAGCAGTACTTC.

This clone came up a few times. CDR3 sequence reads: CASSSGGRETQYF. The DNA of the CDR3 is TGTGCCAGCAGCTCAGGGGGCAGGGAGACCCAGTACTTC. The V gene is TRBV11-2, the J gene TRBJ2-5, with 8 bases fitting TRBD1. V shed 4 bases and J 5 bases; nucleotides not matched to a gene: 3. CDR3 length equals 13 residues. Germline CDR1 is SGHAT and CDR2 is FQNNGV.

This clone was detected a few times. The gene calls are TRBV4-3 and TRBJ2-7; 10 nucleotides align to TRBD2. The CDR3 is 15 amino acids. Germline-derived CDR1 and CDR2 are LGHNA and YSLEER. The J segment lost 4 bases and the V segment lost 1 base, leaving 4 bases of the junction unmatched. CDR3 in DNA: TGCGCCAGCAGCCAAGGGCTAGCGGGAGATTACGAGCAGTACTTC. It specifies CASSQGLAGDYEQYF.

This chain connects TRBV10-3 to TRBJ2-5; TRBD1 agrees at 9 bases. The length of the CDR3 is 14 residues. V lost 4 bases, J lost 2 bases, and 2 bases stayed unmatched. The V gene's germline CDR1 is ENHRY and CDR2 SYGVKD. The CDR3 nucleotides are TGTGCCATCAGTGCAGGGACAGGGCAAGAGACCCAGTACTTC. It encodes CAISAGTGQETQYF.

The chain has TRBV30 and TRBJ2-7; 9 bases map to TRBD1. Germline V lookup: CDR1 GTSNPN, CDR2 SVGIG (reference sequence). The CDR3 loop spans 15 amino acids. V shed 0 bases and J 2 bases; nucleotides not matched to a gene: 5. The CDR3 loop reads CAWSVKGQGTYEQYF. DNA of the CDR3: TGTGCCTGGAGTGTAAAGGGACAGGGTACCTACGAGCAGTACTTC. Together with reference TRBV30 and TRBJ2-7, the CDR3 gives the full variable domain: SQTIHQWPATLVQPVGSPLSLECTVEGTSNPNLYWYRQAAGRGLQLLFYSVGIGQISSEVPQNLSASRPQDRQFILSSKKLLLSDSGFYLCAWSVKGQGTYEQYFGPGTRLTVT.

This chain connects TRBV9 to TRBJ2-7; 9 bases match TRBD2. Germline V gene sequence: CDR1 SGDLS, CDR2 YYNGEE. The ends lost 0 bases at V and 3 bases at J; junction bases unmatched: 10. The CDR3 is 17 amino acids. CDR3: CASSVELGTSRDYEQYF. The CDR3, as DNA: TGTGCCAGCAGCGTAGAACTGGGGACTAGCCGAGACTACGAGCAGTACTTC.

The rearrangement uses TRBV19 and TRBJ2-1; 11 bases are shared with TRBD2. V was pared by 7 bases and J by 7 bases, with 12 bases of the junction left unmatched. Germline CDR1 is LNHDA and CDR2 is SQIVND (reference sequence). The CDR3 covers 16 residues. The DNA of the CDR3 is TGTGCCAGTAAGGGAGTACTAGCGGGAGTTTATAATGAGCAGTTCTTC. Protein: CASKGVLAGVYNEQFF.

The CDR3 sequence is CASSIPRLDSYEQYF. The CDR3 coding sequence is TGTGCCAGTAGTATCCCCCGACTCGATTCCTACGAGCAGTACTTC. This rearrangement joins TRBV19 to TRBJ2-7; D unclear. The V gene's germline CDR1 is LNHDA and CDR2 SQIVND (reference sequence). This CDR3 is built from 15 residues. V shed 3 bases and J shed 1 base, with 13 bases lying between them.

This clone was counted once. The V gene is TRBV28, the J gene TRBJ2-7; TRBD2 agrees at 9 bases. Unmatched junction bases numbered 6, after V lost 4 bases and J lost 5 bases. This CDR3 is 14 amino acids long. Germline V lookup: CDR1 MDHEN, CDR2 SYDVKM. The chain's CDR3 is CASSYSGSWHEQYF. Here the CDR3 DNA reads TGTGCCAGCAGTTATAGCGGGAGCTGGCACGAGCAGTACTTC.

A few counts support this clone. This rearrangement joins TRBV18 to TRBJ2-1; TRBD2 matches 13 bases. Germline trimming cut 6 bases from V and 7 bases from J; bases unmatched to any gene: 3. Germline CDR1 and CDR2: KGHSH and LQKENI. This CDR3 is 14 amino acids long. This CDR3 is CASSGTSGVNEQFF. The CDR3 coding sequence is TGTGCCAGCTCCGGGACTAGCGGGGTAAATGAGCAGTTCTTC.

This clone appeared a single time. The V and J genes are TRBV6-8 and TRBJ2-7; TRBD2 agrees at 7 bases. This CDR3 region has 16 residues. The V segment lost 6 bases and the J segment 4 bases; nucleotides outside the gene matches: 15. Germline values: CDR1 MNHGY, CDR2 SAAAGT. The CDR3 region is CASSFSGQAVEYEQYF. The CDR3 region has the DNA TGTGCCAGCAGCTTTAGCGGGCAGGCTGTTGAGTACGAGCAGTACTTC.

This clone was counted only a few times. The chain uses TRBV29-1 and TRBJ2-7; 8 bases line up with TRBD1. CDR3 length: 13 residues. The ends lost 5 bases at V and 2 bases at J; junction bases unmatched: 5. Germline V lookup: CDR1 SQVTM, CDR2 ANQGSEA. This chain's CDR3 is CSVSRGPPYEQYF. The CDR3 DNA sequence: TGCAGCGTTTCCAGGGGGCCCCCCTACGAGCAGTACTTC.

The rearrangement links TRBV27 to TRBJ1-2; weak D call: TRBD1 (6 bases). This CDR3 region has 14 residues. The V gene's germline CDR1 is MNHEY and CDR2 SMNVEV (reference sequence). V lost 4 bases and J lost 8, with 17 bases in between. The CDR3 coding sequence is TGTGCCAGCAGTTCGGCCGCGGGGGCGGGGGGCTACACCTTC. Residues: CASSSAAGAGGYTF.

The chain is built from TRBV5-1 and TRBJ1-4, with D uncertain. This CDR3 is built from 14 residues. Trimming took off 2 bases at V and 2 bases at J, with 7 bases between the two ends. Per germline, CDR1 SGHRS and CDR2 YFSETQ. CDR3 sequence reads: CASSLSVTNEKLFF. The DNA for the CDR3 is TGCGCCAGCAGCTTATCAGTTACTAATGAAAAACTGTTTTTT. Full variable domain (outside the CDR3, taken from reference TRBV5-1 and TRBJ1-4): KAGVTQTPRYLIKTRGQQVTLSCSPISGHRSVSWYQQTPGQGLQFLFEYFSETQRNKGNFPGRFSGRQFSNSRSEMNVSTLELGDSALYLCASSLSVTNEKLFFGSGTQLSVL.

V usage is TRBV29-1 and J usage is TRBJ1-2, with TRBD1 as a possible D gene (6 bases). V lost 7 bases and J 0 bases, leaving 15 bases between the germline ends. This CDR3 comprises 14 residues. The germline V gene encodes CDR1 SQVTM and CDR2 ANQGSEA. The CDR3 DNA reads TGCAGCGCCGAAAGGGACACGTCTAACTATGGCTACACCTTC. As protein: CSAERDTSNYGYTF.

This clone was found a few times. V gene TRBV7-9 combines with J gene TRBJ2-7; a possible D gene is TRBD1 (5 bases). CDR3 length: 13 residues. Between the trimmed V and J ends, which lost 5 bases and 4 bases, there was a span of 12 bases. Germline CDR1 reads SEHNR; CDR2 reads FQNEAQ (reference sequence). The CDR3 region has the DNA TGTGCCAGCAGCATAGGACAAGTATACGAGCAGTACTTC. It encodes CASSIGQVYEQYF.

The genes are TRBV28 and TRBJ1-5, with a tentative D call TRBD1 (6 bases). CDR1 is MDHEN and CDR2 is SYDVKM in the germline V gene. Trimming cost V 5 bases and J 6 bases, with 23 bases left between them. The CDR3 runs 17 residues. CDR3 sequence (DNA): TGTGCCAGCAGTACTCCCTTGTGGCGGGGGCCGCGTCAGCCCCAGCATTTT. It yields the protein CASSTPLWRGPRQPQHF.

The table lists this clone with a few counts. This chain links TRBV6-5 with TRBJ2-7; TRBD2 matches 11 bases. Germline CDR1 and CDR2: MNHEY and SVGAGI. The V segment lost 6 bases and the J segment 0 bases; nucleotides outside the gene matches: 4. The CDR3 has 15 amino acids. CDR3 bases: TGTGCCAGCAGGAATAGCGGGAGGGCCTCCTACGAGCAGTACTTC. Encoded protein: CASRNSGRASYEQYF.

The chain has TRBV4-3 and TRBJ2-5, with D tentatively TRBD1 (6 bases). Germline CDR1 LGHNA, CDR2 YSLEER. The CDR3 is 15 residues long. V lost 4 bases, J lost 0 bases, and 12 bases lay in between. The CDR3 DNA reads as TGCGCCAGCAGCCGTAATAGGGGGTACCAAGAGACCCAGTACTTC. It specifies CASSRNRGYQETQYF.

This clone was detected only a few times. The V and J genes are TRBV11-1 and TRBJ2-3; D remains ambiguous. In germline, CDR1 is SGHAT, CDR2 FQDESV (reference sequence). The CDR3 sequence is 12 residues long. Trimming took 3 bases from V and 3 from J, leaving 4 bases between them. CDR3 sequence (DNA): TGTGCCAGCAGCTTCGGTACAGATACGCAGTATTTT. Amino acids: CASSFGTDTQYF.